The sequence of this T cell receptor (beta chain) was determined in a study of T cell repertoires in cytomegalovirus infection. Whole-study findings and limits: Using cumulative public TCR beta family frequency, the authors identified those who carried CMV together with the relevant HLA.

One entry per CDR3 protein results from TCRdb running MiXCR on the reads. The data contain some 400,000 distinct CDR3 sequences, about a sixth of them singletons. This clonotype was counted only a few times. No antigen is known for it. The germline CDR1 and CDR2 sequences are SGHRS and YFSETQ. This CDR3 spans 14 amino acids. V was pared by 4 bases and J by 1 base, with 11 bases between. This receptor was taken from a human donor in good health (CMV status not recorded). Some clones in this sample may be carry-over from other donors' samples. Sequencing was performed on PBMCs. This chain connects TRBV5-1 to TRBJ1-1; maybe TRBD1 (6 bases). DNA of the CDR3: TGCGCCAGCAGCAAGGACAGCCCGAACACTGAAGCTTTCTTT. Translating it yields CASSKDSPNTEAFF.